The 30 T cell receptor beta chains below all came from one sample that was sequenced in a study of technical replicates of blood from a few donors (dated by TCRdb to between 2016 and 2019). Libraries were prepared through the immunoSEQ multiplex PCR assay. TCRdb limited this immuneACCESS table to in-frame rearrangements with V and J called. A share of clones is missing; checked studies link under half to unresolved V genes, and the rest is unexplained. For this sample the table gives 73,000 or so clones, of which roughly 91% were detected only once. The ten largest clones capture about 0.25% of the sample. Sequenced input: T cells isolated from PBMCs. All receptors derive from a human donor in good health.

The chain carries TRBV4-1 and TRBJ2-5; 15 bases line up with TRBD2. Per germline, CDR1 MGHRA and CDR2 YSYEKL. V lost 4 bases to trimming and J lost 5 bases; unmatched junction nucleotides: 2. The CDR3 is 15 residues long. The CDR3 sequence: CASSRGLAGGETQYF. The CDR3 nucleotides read TGCGCCAGCAGCCGCGGACTAGCGGGGGGGGAGACCCAGTACTTC.

The rearrangement uses TRBV18 and TRBJ1-2; 7 bases fit TRBD1. Germline trimming cut 5 bases from V and 1 base from J; bases unmatched to any gene: 7. This CDR3 is 15 amino acids long. The germline V gene has CDR1 KGHSH and CDR2 LQKENI. Written as DNA, the CDR3 is TGTGCCAGCTCAGGGACAGCGACCAATAACTATGGCTACACCTTC. As protein: CASSGTATNNYGYTF.

This clone was found once. CDR3 sequence (DNA): TGTGCCAGCAGCTTAGCAGACTCTGGAAACACCATATATTTT. Protein sequence: CASSLADSGNTIYF. This chain joins TRBV13 and TRBJ1-3, with D uncertain. The CDR3 covers 14 residues. The germline gives CDR1 PRHDT, CDR2 FYEKMQ (reference sequence). Trimming took 1 base from V and 0 from J, leaving 4 bases between them.

A single count supports this clone. V and J are TRBV6-5 and TRBJ2-5, with 8 bases that match TRBD1. The DNA matches TRBJ2-7 better at its end, which makes the J call doubtful. Germline V gene sequence: CDR1 MNHEY, CDR2 SVGAGI. The CDR3 loop spans 12 amino acids. The CDR3 spells CASSQGAYEQYF. In DNA form, the CDR3 reads TGTGCCAGCAGTCAGGGGGCTTACGAGCAGTACTTC.

The chain joins TRBV27 to TRBJ2-7; weak D call: TRBD2 (5 bases). Trimming removed 3 bases at V and 6 bases at J, with 9 bases between. CDR1 is MNHEY and CDR2 is SMNVEV in the germline V gene (reference sequence). The CDR3 extends over 12 amino acids. CDR3: CASSFLGSEQYF. In DNA, the CDR3 is TGTGCCAGCAGTTTTTTAGGGAGCGAGCAGTACTTC.

The chain couples TRBV10-1 to TRBJ2-2; TRBD1 might be the D (5 bases). The CDR3 is 13 amino acids. Germline V gene data show CDR1 as WNHNN and CDR2 as SYGVQD (reference sequence). V lost 5 bases and J lost 5, with 9 bases in between. CDR3 bases: TGCGCCAGCAGTAGGGGTGGAACCGGGGAGCTGTTTTTT. It codes for CASSRGGTGELFF.

The chain links TRBV5-1 to TRBJ1-1, with D possibly matching TRBD1 (5 bases). Germline loops: CDR1 SGHRS, CDR2 YFSETQ. The CDR3 consists of 13 residues. V dropped 2 bases and J dropped 3 bases, with 8 bases sitting between them. Here the CDR3 DNA reads TGCGCCAGCAGCTTCGGGGGGGACACTGAAGCTTTCTTT. Translated, it gives CASSFGGDTEAFF.

The genes are TRBV28 and TRBJ1-2; possible D gene TRBD1, 6 bases. The CDR3 contains 14 residues. CDR1 is MDHEN, CDR2 SYDVKM, per germline. The CDR3 nucleotides are TGTGCAACAGTAGGGGGGGGTGAAAACTATGGCTACACCTTC. This sequence encodes CATVGGGENYGYTF.

Only one count was recorded for this clone. The genes are TRBV15 and TRBJ2-5; weak D call: TRBD1 (8 bases). Germline V lookup: CDR1 LNHNV, CDR2 YYDKDF (reference sequence). With 6 bases removed from V and 5 bases from J, the gap between germline ends came to 16 bases. The CDR3 loop spans 14 amino acids. The DNA of the CDR3 is TGTGCCACCAGAACAGGGGGGGGCTCGGAGACCCAGTACTTC. The encoded protein is CATRTGGGSETQYF.

A word on this clone: This specimen includes other DNA sequences encoding the same CDR3. The chain employs TRBV19 and TRBJ2-7, with D perhaps matching TRBD1 (5 bases). Trimming shortened V by 3 bases and J by 3 bases, and 12 bases separated the two germline ends. CDR1 is LNHDA, CDR2 SQIVND, per germline (reference sequence). The CDR3 is made up of 14 amino acids. In DNA form, the CDR3 reads TGTGCCAGTAGTATGGGGCAGGGCGGCTACGAGCAGTACTTC. Protein: CASSMGQGGYEQYF.

The V and J genes are TRBV19 and TRBJ2-5; the match to TRBD2 covers 15 bases. This CDR3 contains 17 residues. Germline CDR1 reads LNHDA; CDR2 reads SQIVND (reference sequence). Trimming took 5 bases from V and 2 from J; bases not matched to a gene: 6. In DNA, the CDR3 is TGTGCCAGTAGTTCCGGAGGGACTAGCGGGGGGCAAGAGACCCAGTACTTC. It specifies CASSSGGTSGGQETQYF. Drawing the rest from reference TRBV19 and TRBJ2-5, the complete variable domain is DGGITQSPKYLFRKEGQNVTLSCEQNLNHDAMYWYRQDPGQGLRLIYYSQIVNDFQKGDIAEGYSVSREKKESFPLTVTSAQKNPTAFYLCASSSGGTSGGQETQYFGPGTRLLVL.

The rearrangement uses TRBV15 and TRBJ2-1; D possibly corresponds to TRBD1 (6 bases). Trimming stripped 1 base from V and 6 bases from J, with 28 bases between. The CDR3 sequence is 20 residues long. CDR1 and CDR2 from the germline V gene are LNHNV and YYDKDF (reference sequence). CDR3 sequence (DNA): TGTGCCACCAGCAGAGGAGGCGAGAGGGGATCTACCCTAGGGGGCAATGAGCAGTTCTTC. This sequence encodes CATSRGGERGSTLGGNEQFF.

J is TRBJ1-1 and V is TRBV4-1, with 7 bases identical to TRBD1. This CDR3 contains 14 residues. V gave up 2 bases and J gave up 3 bases; unmatched junction bases: 3. CDR1 and CDR2 (germline): MGHRA, YSYEKL. The CDR3 protein is CASSQKTGDTEAFF. The DNA of the CDR3 is TGCGCCAGCAGCCAAAAAACAGGGGACACTGAAGCTTTCTTT.

The chain joins TRBV4-1 to TRBJ2-1; perhaps TRBD1 as D (6 bases). V was clipped by 0 bases and J by 6 bases, with 21 bases between them. Germline V CDR1 and CDR2: MGHRA, YSYEKL. This CDR3 comprises 18 residues. The CDR3 coding sequence is TGCGCCAGCAGCCAAGATCCCCCAACAGGGCTTGGGGTCAATGAGCAGTTCTTC. Translation gives CASSQDPPTGLGVNEQFF.

Points on this clone: Additional DNA sequences in this sample encode the identical CDR3. The gene calls are TRBV5-1 and TRBJ1-2; unclear D gene. CDR3 length: 14 residues. The germline gives CDR1 SGHRS, CDR2 YFSETQ. Trimming took 0 bases from V and 2 from J, leaving 8 bases between them. CDR3 in amino acids: CASSLAARNYGYTF. The CDR3 DNA reads TGCGCCAGCAGCTTGGCCGCGAGGAACTATGGCTACACCTTC.

V usage is TRBV5-1 and J usage is TRBJ1-4; 9 bases line up with TRBD1. The ends lost 0 bases at V and 2 bases at J; junction bases unmatched: 8. The length of the CDR3 is 18 residues. Germline CDR1 reads SGHRS; CDR2 reads YFSETQ. The CDR3 DNA follows: TGCGCCAGCAGCTTGGCCGGGACAGGGAGTTCGACTAATGAAAAACTGTTTTTT. This encodes CASSLAGTGSSTNEKLFF.

This clone was detected only once. V is TRBV6-1 and J is TRBJ2-7, with D hard to call. Per the germline V gene, CDR1 is MNHNS and CDR2 is SASEGT. The CDR3 loop spans 14 amino acids. Trimming cost V 4 bases and J 1 base, with 11 bases left between them. The CDR3 DNA sequence: TGTGCCAGCAGTGGAACCGACTTGTCCTACGAGCAGTACTTC. Its translation is CASSGTDLSYEQYF.

The rearrangement joins TRBV28 to TRBJ2-6; D is perhaps TRBD2 (7 bases). CDR1 and CDR2 (germline): MDHEN, SYDVKM. The ends were cut back, 3 bases at V and 2 bases at J, with 20 bases in the middle. The CDR3 runs to 19 residues. This CDR3 is CASSLPRGGGRTGANVLTF. CDR3 sequence (DNA): TGTGCCAGCAGTTTGCCGAGGGGAGGGGGTAGGACTGGGGCCAACGTCCTGACTTTC.

The chain's CDR3 is CASSLETGTDTQYF. CDR3 in DNA: TGTGCCAGCAGCTTGGAGACAGGCACAGATACGCAGTATTTT. The gene calls are TRBV7-9 and TRBJ2-3; D is perhaps TRBD1 (5 bases). Trimming removed 3 bases at V and 1 base at J, with 8 bases between. The CDR3 loop spans 14 amino acids. Looked up from germline, CDR1 is SEHNR and CDR2 is FQNEAQ (reference sequence). The full variable domain, rest sourced from reference TRBV7-9 and TRBJ2-3, is DTGVSQNPRHKITKRGQNVTFRCDPISEHNRLYWYRQTLGQGPEFLTYFQNEAQLEKSRLLSDRFSAERPKGSFSTLEIQRTEQGDSAMYLCASSLETGTDTQYFGPGTRLTVL.

V usage is TRBV5-6 and J usage is TRBJ2-2; possible D gene TRBD1, 6 bases. Trimming removed 0 bases from V and 0 bases from J, with 9 bases in between. Germline CDR1 reads SGHDT; CDR2 reads YYEEEE. The CDR3 is 16 amino acids. CDR3 loop: CASSLAPGANTGELFF. Here the CDR3 DNA reads TGTGCCAGCAGCTTGGCCCCAGGGGCGAACACCGGGGAGCTGTTTTTT.

The V and J genes are TRBV10-3 and TRBJ2-7; tentatively, D is TRBD1 (6 bases). CDR1 and CDR2 (germline): ENHRY, SYGVKD. V was clipped by 3 bases and J by 2 bases, with 11 bases between them. There are 14 residues in the CDR3. The CDR3, as DNA: TGTGCCATCAGTGAAAGGGGGTTCGCCTACGAGCAGTACTTC. Protein sequence: CAISERGFAYEQYF.

The chain links TRBV30 to TRBJ1-5; D is undetermined. The CDR3 consists of 13 residues. V was pared by 3 bases and J by 3 bases, with 9 bases between. Germline V gene lookup returns CDR1 GTSNPN and CDR2 SVGIG (reference sequence). This CDR3 is CAWSPGYNQPQHF. The CDR3 DNA sequence: TGTGCCTGGAGCCCCGGTTACAATCAGCCCCAGCATTTT.

The chain carries TRBV5-1 and TRBJ2-1; 8 bases are a match to TRBD1. The CDR3 is 16 residues long. With 4 bases clipped from V and 2 bases from J, the junction kept 8 bases outside the gene matches. From germline, CDR1 is SGHRS and CDR2 YFSETQ. This CDR3 reads CASSRLNRGAYNEQFF. The DNA of the CDR3 is TGCGCCAGCAGCCGCCTCAACAGGGGGGCCTACAATGAGCAGTTCTTC.

The chain carries TRBV28 and TRBJ1-1, with a tentative D call TRBD1 (6 bases). V lost 8 bases and J 8 bases, leaving 18 bases between the germline ends. Germline V gene lookup returns CDR1 MDHEN and CDR2 SYDVKM. The CDR3 extends over 13 amino acids. This chain's CDR3 is CASGTPGPPEAFF. CDR3 sequence (DNA): TGTGCCAGCGGGACACCGGGTCCCCCCGAAGCTTTCTTT.

The rearrangement uses TRBV7-2 and TRBJ2-3, with D unresolved. The germline V gene encodes CDR1 SGHTA and CDR2 FQGNSA. V lost 3 bases to trimming and J lost 1 base, with 8 bases between them. The CDR3 covers 14 residues. CDR3 sequence (DNA): TGTGCCAGCAGCTTCTATTTACGCACAGATACGCAGTATTTT. This gives the protein CASSFYLRTDTQYF. The variable domain in full, with the rest retrieved from reference TRBV7-2 and TRBJ2-3, is GAGVSQSPSNKVTEKGKDVELRCDPISGHTALYWYRQSLGQGLEFLIYFQGNSAPDKSGLPSDRFSAERTGGSVSTLTIQRTQQEDSAVYLCASSFYLRTDTQYFGPGTRLTVL.

V and J are TRBV11-1 and TRBJ1-2; D gene uncertain. This CDR3 has 12 amino acids. V lost 6 bases and J lost 4, with 9 bases in between. Germline V gives CDR1 SGHAT, CDR2 FQDESV (reference sequence). CDR3 bases: TGTGCCAGCAGTCAGTCAGGCTATGGCTACACCTTC. It is translated as CASSQSGYGYTF.

The chain employs TRBV9 and TRBJ1-2; the D gene is possibly TRBD1 (6 bases). CDR3 size: 15 residues. Between the trimmed V and J ends, which lost 3 bases and 4 bases, there was a span of 16 bases. Per the germline V gene, CDR1 is SGDLS and CDR2 is YYNGEE. The CDR3 nucleotides read TGTGCCAGCAGCGCCGTACAGGGAAGTTTCTATGGCTACACCTTC. Its protein product is CASSAVQGSFYGYTF.

The CDR3: CASSEGIGGNLNQPQHF. The CDR3 DNA is TGTGCCAGCAGTGAAGGCATAGGAGGGAACCTCAATCAGCCCCAGCATTTT. The chain carries TRBV2 and TRBJ1-5; D is uncertain. Trimming cost V 1 base and J 3 bases, with 16 bases left between them. This CDR3 spans 17 amino acids. Germline assignment: CDR1 SNHLY and CDR2 FYNNEI.

The chain joins TRBV6-1 to TRBJ1-5; 7 bases match TRBD1. The CDR3 length is 15 residues. V lost 4 bases, J lost 6 bases, and 9 bases stayed unmatched. The germline gives CDR1 MNHNS, CDR2 SASEGT. CDR3 sequence: CASSGGQRQSQPQHF. In DNA, the CDR3 is TGTGCCAGCAGTGGGGGACAGAGACAAAGTCAGCCCCAGCATTTT.

This rearrangement joins TRBV7-2 to TRBJ2-7; 7 bases fit TRBD2. Germline V gene lookup returns CDR1 SGHTA and CDR2 FQGNSA. The CDR3 has 13 amino acids. Losses at the gene ends were 6 bases for V and 4 bases for J; bases not matched to a gene: 6. This CDR3 is CASRYSGIYEQYF. As DNA, the CDR3 is TGTGCCAGCAGGTACAGCGGGATTTACGAGCAGTACTTC.